This record looks at one TCR beta chain sequence and its context. Antigen: not known. The CDR3 contains 13 residues. Trimming removed 0 bases from V and 0 bases from J, with 2 bases in between. The germline gives CDR1 LGHDT, CDR2 YNNKEL (reference sequence). Some clones are missing from TCRdb's copy, which holds only in-frame ones; the method was immunoSEQ multiplex PCR. The sample consists of 100,000 to 150,000 clones, roughly 88% of them appearing once. This entry belongs to a study of T cell responses to AZD1222 COVID-19 vaccine. Findings of the study overall: Reports indicate that nearly half of spike-specific TCRs are directed at unmutated variant regions. Dominant at 160-218 and 743-854, vaccine-associated CD4 TCRs also spanned spike. Donors, mostly white British, included more females; clonal diversity was possibly underestimated.

The sample in question was peripheral blood, obtained on day 0 of AZD1222 vaccination. The chain links TRBV3-1 (or the pseudogene TRBV3-2) to TRBJ2-5; D is ambiguous. The sequence derives from an adult in good health. The CDR3 loop is CASSQDNQETQYF. The DNA for the CDR3 is TGTGCCAGCAGCCAAGACAACCAAGAGACCCAGTACTTC.